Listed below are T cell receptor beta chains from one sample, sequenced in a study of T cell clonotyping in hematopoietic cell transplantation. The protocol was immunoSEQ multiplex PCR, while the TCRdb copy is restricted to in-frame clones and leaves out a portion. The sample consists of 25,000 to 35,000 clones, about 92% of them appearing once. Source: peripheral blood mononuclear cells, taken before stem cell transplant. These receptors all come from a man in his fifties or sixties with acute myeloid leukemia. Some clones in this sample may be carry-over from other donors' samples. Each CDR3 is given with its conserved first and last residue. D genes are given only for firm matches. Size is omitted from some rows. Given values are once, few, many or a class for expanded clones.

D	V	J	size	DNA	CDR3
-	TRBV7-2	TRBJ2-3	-	TGTGCCAGCAGCCGTGAGTTCGGGATCACAGATACGCAGTATTTT	CASSREFGITDTQYF
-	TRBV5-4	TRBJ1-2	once	TGTGCCAGCAGCTTGAGAGTTAGCTATGGCTACACCTTC	CASSLRVSYGYTF
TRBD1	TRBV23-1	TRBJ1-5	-	TGCGCCAGCAGTCAACCAGGGGGCCGGCAGCCCCAGCATTTT	CASSQPGGRQPQHF
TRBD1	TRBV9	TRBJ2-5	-	TGTGCCAGCAGCCCTCGTCCCGGGACAGGGATAGAGACCCAGTACTTC	CASSPRPGTGIETQYF
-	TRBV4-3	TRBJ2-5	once	TGCGCCAGCAGCCAAGAGGGACGGGGCCTCGGGACCCAGTACTTC	CASSQEGRGLGTQYF
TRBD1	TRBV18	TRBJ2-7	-	TGTGCCAGCTCAAATCCCTCGACGGACAGGGGCCGTGACGAGCAGTACTTC	CASSNPSTDRGRDEQYF
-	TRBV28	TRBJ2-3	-	TGTGCCAGCAGTTTCTCGAAAATAGGTGTAGCCCCTCGGGATACGCAGTATTTT	CASSFSKIGVAPRDTQYF
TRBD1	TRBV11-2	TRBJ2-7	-	TGTGCCAGCAGCTTAACAGGGGCCTACGAGCAGTACTTC	CASSLTGAYEQYF
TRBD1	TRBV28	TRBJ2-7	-	TGTGCCAGCAGTCCTTCGCCGGGACAGGGCTCCTACGAGCAGTACTTC	CASSPSPGQGSYEQYF
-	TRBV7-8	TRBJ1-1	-	TGTGCCAGCAGCTGGGGGACACTTGAAGCTTTCTTT	CASSWGTLEAFF
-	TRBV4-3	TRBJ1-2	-	TGCGCCAGCAGCCAAGAGGCGAGACTACCCTATGGCTACACCTTC	CASSQEARLPYGYTF
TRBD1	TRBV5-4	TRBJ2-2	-	TGTGCCAGCGTGAGGGACAGGGGTGATTCCGGGGAGCTGTTTTTT	CASVRDRGDSGELFF
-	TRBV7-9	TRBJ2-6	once	TGTGCCAGCAGCCCCCCCTCGGGGGCCAACGTCCTGACTTTC	CASSPPSGANVLTF
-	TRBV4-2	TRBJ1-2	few	TGTGCCAGCAGCCAAGACAGGGCAAACTATGGCTACACCTTC	CASSQDRANYGYTF
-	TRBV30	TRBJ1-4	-	TGTGCCTGGAGTCAAGGGAGCCCACTCGCAACTAATGAAAAACTGTTTTTT	CAWSQGSPLATNEKLFF
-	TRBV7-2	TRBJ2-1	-	TGTGCCAGCAGCTTAGGAAGAGTATTAACCTACAATGAGCAGTTCTTC	CASSLGRVLTYNEQFF